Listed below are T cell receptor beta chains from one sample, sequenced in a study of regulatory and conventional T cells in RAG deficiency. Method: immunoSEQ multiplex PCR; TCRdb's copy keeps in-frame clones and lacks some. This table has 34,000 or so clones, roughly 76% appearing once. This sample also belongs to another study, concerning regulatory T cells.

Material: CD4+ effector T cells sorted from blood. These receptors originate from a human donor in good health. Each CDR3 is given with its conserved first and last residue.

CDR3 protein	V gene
CASSRQGIGTYEQYF	TRBV11-2
CASSLDPGGNSPLHF	TRBV11-2
CASSLEARGNTEAFF	TRBV5-1
CASSSDRVHGYTF	TRBV7-2